The present entry profiles one T cell receptor (beta chain) with its context. Antigen specificity is unknown. These data originate in a study of cytomegalovirus exposure and HLA in healthy donors. Study results and limitations: Both high specificity and high sensitivity reportedly marked the classifier's diagnosis of cytomegalovirus status.

From the 120-subject validation cohort, which was separate from the roughly 670-subject first cohort, the donors were drawn. The CDR3 has 19 residues. The germline V gene encodes CDR1 MDHEN and CDR2 SYDVKM. Trimming cost V 4 bases and J 3 bases; bases outside gene matches: 15. Data came from immunoSEQ multiplex PCR; TCRdb stores just in-frame clones and leaves some out. Among about 60,000 clones listed, about 95% were seen once. The origin of this receptor is a young woman in good health and CMV-seronegative. The sequencing sample was made of PBMCs. V and J are TRBV28 and TRBJ2-7, with TRBD2 identical over 13 bases. The CDR3 DNA reads TGTGCCAGCAGTTCCCGGACTAGCGGGAGTTGGGTGGGGCTCTACGAGCAGTACTTC. As protein: CASSSRTSGSWVGLYEQYF.